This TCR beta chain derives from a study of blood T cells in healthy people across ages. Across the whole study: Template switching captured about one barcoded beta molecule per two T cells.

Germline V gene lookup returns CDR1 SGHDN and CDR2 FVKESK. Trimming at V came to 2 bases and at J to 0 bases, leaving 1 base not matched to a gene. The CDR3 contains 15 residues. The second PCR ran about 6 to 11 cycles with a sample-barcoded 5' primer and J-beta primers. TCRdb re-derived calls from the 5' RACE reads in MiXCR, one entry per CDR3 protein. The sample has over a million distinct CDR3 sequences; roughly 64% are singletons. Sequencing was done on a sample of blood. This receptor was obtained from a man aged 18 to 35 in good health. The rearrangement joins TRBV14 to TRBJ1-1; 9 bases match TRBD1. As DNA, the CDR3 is TGTGCCAGCAGCCAATGGACAGGGGTGAACACTGAAGCTTTCTTT. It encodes CASSQWTGVNTEAFF.